This TCR beta chain was documented in a study of T cell clonotyping in hematopoietic cell transplantation. Using immunoSEQ multiplex PCR, the repertoire was profiled, and TCRdb retains in-frame clones only, with some absent. The data contain about 17,000 clones, 85% to 90% of them singletons. The sequence derives from a male patient aged 60 to 75 who had an allogeneic stem cell transplant from a related donor, so the T cells may come from the graft donor. Some clones in this sample may be carry-over from other donors' samples. The sequences come from PBMCs, collected 100 days after allogeneic stem cell transplant.

CDR3 loop: CASSQTQGRYGYTF. DNA for the CDR3: TGCGCCAGCAGCCAAACACAGGGCAGGTATGGCTACACCTTC. J is TRBJ1-2 and V is TRBV4-3; possibly TRBD1 for D (6 bases). Trimming took off 2 bases at V and 5 bases at J, with 12 bases between the two ends. Germline V lookup: CDR1 LGHNA, CDR2 YSLEER. The CDR3 consists of 14 residues.